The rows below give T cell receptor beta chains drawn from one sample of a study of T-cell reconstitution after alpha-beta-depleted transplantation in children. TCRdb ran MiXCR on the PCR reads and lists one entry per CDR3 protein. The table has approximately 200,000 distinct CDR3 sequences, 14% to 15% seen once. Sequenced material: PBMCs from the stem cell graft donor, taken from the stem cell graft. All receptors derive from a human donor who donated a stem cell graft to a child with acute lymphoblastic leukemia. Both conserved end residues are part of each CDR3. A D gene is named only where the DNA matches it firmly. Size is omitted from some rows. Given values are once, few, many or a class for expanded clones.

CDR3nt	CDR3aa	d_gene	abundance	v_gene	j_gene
TGTGCCAGCAGTACGCGCCGGGACTCCTCATACGAGCAGTACTTC	CASSTRRDSSYEQYF	.	many	TRBV6-1	TRBJ2-7
TGTGCCAGCAGTTCTGGTAGCGGGAGCAATGAGCAGTTCTTC	CASSSGSGSNEQFF	TRBD2	many	TRBV6-2/TRBV6-3	TRBJ2-1
TGTGCCAGCAGCTTAAGCGGGATCTTTGGCGGGGAGCTGTTTTTT	CASSLSGIFGGELFF	TRBD2	.	TRBV11-3	TRBJ2-2
TGTGCCACCAGCCTCTGGGGAGCTGGGGCCAACGTCCTGACTTTC	CATSLWGAGANVLTF	.	.	TRBV15	TRBJ2-6
TGTGCCAGCAGTTTCGGACAGGGGGCGAACACCGGGGAGCTGTTTTTT	CASSFGQGANTGELFF	TRBD1	.	TRBV25-1	TRBJ2-2
TGCGCCAGCTTGATCGGACCTGGACACGGGTCCCCCACAGATACGCAGTATTTT	CASLIGPGHGSPTDTQYF	.	many	TRBV10-2	TRBJ2-3
TGTGCCAGCAGTGAGACCCGGGACAGTCTCCTCCATTTT	CASSETRDSLLHF	TRBD1	many	TRBV25-1	TRBJ1-5
TGTGCCAGCAGGCCTAATTCCGGACAGGTCTATGGCTACACCTTC	CASRPNSGQVYGYTF	TRBD1	many	TRBV28	TRBJ1-2
TGTGCCAGCAGTTTATCCGCAGGGGGGAACACCGGGGAGCTGTTTTTT	CASSLSAGGNTGELFF	TRBD1	many	TRBV28	TRBJ2-2
TGTGCCAGCAGCCAAGAAGAGCTTATGACCGGGGAGCTGTTTTTT	CASSQEELMTGELFF	.	many	TRBV3-1	TRBJ2-2
TGTGCCAGCAGCCAAGCTCCTACTAGCGGGAGGGCCATCACAGATACGCAGTATTTT	CASSQAPTSGRAITDTQYF	TRBD2	many	TRBV3-1	TRBJ2-3
TGTGCCAGCAGTTTTGGGGAGGTCGCGATCACTGAAGCTTTCTTT	CASSFGEVAITEAFF	.	few	TRBV6-5	TRBJ1-1
TGTGCCAGCAGCGTTTTGCAGCGGGAGTCCGGCAATGAGCAGTTCTTC	CASSVLQRESGNEQFF	TRBD2	many	TRBV9	TRBJ2-1
TGTGCCAGCATGGGGCAGACCCGTGATACGCAGTATTTT	CASMGQTRDTQYF	.	many	TRBV27	TRBJ2-3
TGCAGTGCCCCGCGGGTAGCGGGAGGCCCCTACGAGCAGTACTTC	CSAPRVAGGPYEQYF	TRBD2	many	TRBV20-1	TRBJ2-7
TGTGCCAGCAGCTCCCGACTACGCAGCGCCACTAGCACAGATACGCAGTATTTT	CASSSRLRSATSTDTQYF	.	many	TRBV7-8	TRBJ2-3
TGTGCCAGCAGTGTAGGGACTAGCGGGAGGAATGTTCCAGATACGCAGTATTTT	CASSVGTSGRNVPDTQYF	TRBD2	.	TRBV12-3/TRBV12-4	TRBJ2-3
TGTGCCAGCAGCCAATCGGCGATGGGACAGGAAGAGACCCAGTACTTC	CASSQSAMGQEETQYF	TRBD1	.	TRBV4-2	TRBJ2-5
TGTGCCAGCATTAGCTCCGGCGGCCAGCCCTACTATGGCTACACCTTC	CASISSGGQPYYGYTF	.	many	TRBV2	TRBJ1-2
TGTGCCCAGAGAAAAAGCCTCACGAAGTACGAGCAGTACTTC	CAQRKSLTKYEQYF	.	many	TRBV6-2/TRBV6-3	TRBJ2-7
TGTGCCAGCTCACCACCTCGGCGGCGCTTGAACACTGAAGCTTTCTTT	CASSPPRRRLNTEAFF	.	.	TRBV18	TRBJ1-1
TGTGCCAGCAGCTTAGGGGTGGGAGTGGCCTCCAATGAGCAGTTCTTC	CASSLGVGVASNEQFF	.	few	TRBV7-8	TRBJ2-1
TGCAGCGTTGTCGGGCAGATCGGGGAGCCCCAGCATTTT	CSVVGQIGEPQHF	.	many	TRBV29-1	TRBJ1-5
TGCGCCAGCAGCTTGGAAAACGGACTACCCTACGATGAGCAGTTCTTC	CASSLENGLPYDEQFF	.	.	TRBV5-1	TRBJ2-1
TGTGCCAGCAGGCGCACAGATACGCAGTATTTT	CASRRTDTQYF	.	many	TRBV12-3/TRBV12-4	TRBJ2-3
TGTGCCAGCAGCTTAGAGGGATATGGACCGCCCCAGCATTTT	CASSLEGYGPPQHF	.	many	TRBV11-2	TRBJ1-5